This TCR beta chain was identified during a study of T-cell memory formation after mild COVID-19. Study as a whole: TCR clustering was largely donor specific. Study-wide points: The study detected some responding clones in pre-infection memory, suggesting cross-reactive memory joined. Confirmation of SARS-CoV-2 specificity was lacking for second-wave clones peaking day 37. The main location of contracting CD4+ clones was CM and EM, and that of contracting CD8+ clones was EMRA.

This clonotype was seen more than once but under ten times. Antigen unknown. TCRdb used MiXCR to reprocess the 5' RACE reads, holding one entry per CDR3 protein. The sample carries fewer than 550,000 distinct CDR3 sequences, 20% recorded once. The V segment lost 8 bases and the J segment 4 bases; nucleotides outside the gene matches: 7. The length of the CDR3 is 13 residues. Germline V gene sequence: CDR1 MNHEY, CDR2 SMNVEV (reference sequence). Sequencing was done on a sample of PBMCs or a T cell subset sorted from them (not recorded which). V gene TRBV27 combines with J gene TRBJ2-7; 8 bases are a match to TRBD1. The source is an adult woman who had mild COVID-19 (a few samples of this study predate the infection). Cell type and time point are not known. The CDR3 protein is CASSRQGRYEQYF. CDR3 DNA: TGTGCCAGCTCCCGACAGGGGAGATACGAGCAGTACTTC.